This T cell receptor (beta chain) originates from a study of Graves' ophthalmopathy and Graves' hyperthyroidism. Study-level information: No treatment had been given when peripheral blood was collected at initial diagnosis.

RNA transcripts were the template, and TCR beta CDR3 regions were amplified from them. HTBI-primed RT-PCR formed the first round, and a multiplex PCR formed the second. A single record per CDR3 protein comes from TCRdb applying MiXCR to the multiplex PCR reads. Of approximately 210,000 distinct CDR3 sequences detected, 20% to 25% appear once; the ten largest clones hold approximately 40%. Looked up from germline, CDR1 is SGHRS and CDR2 is YFSETQ. This CDR3 has 13 amino acids. The V gene end was trimmed by 2 bases and the J gene end by 4 bases; junction bases not matched to a gene: 1. In this sample, this clonotype turned up a few times.

Specimen: peripheral blood. The chain is built from TRBV5-1 and TRBJ1-2, with 8 bases lining up with TRBD1. The sequence came from a woman aged 50 to 65 with Graves' ophthalmopathy. The CDR3 here is CASSFGTGYGYTF. The CDR3, as DNA: TGCGCCAGCAGCTTCGGGACAGGCTATGGCTACACCTTC.